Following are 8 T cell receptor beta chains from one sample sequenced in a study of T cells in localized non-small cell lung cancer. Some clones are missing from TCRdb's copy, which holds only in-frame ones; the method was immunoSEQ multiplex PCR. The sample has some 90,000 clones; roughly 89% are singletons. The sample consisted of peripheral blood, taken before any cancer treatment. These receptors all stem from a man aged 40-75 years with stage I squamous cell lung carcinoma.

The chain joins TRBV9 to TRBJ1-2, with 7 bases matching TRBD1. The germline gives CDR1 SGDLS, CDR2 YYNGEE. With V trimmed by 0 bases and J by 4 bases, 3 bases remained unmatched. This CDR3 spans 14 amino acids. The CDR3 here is CASSVGQGLYGYTF. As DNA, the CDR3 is TGTGCCAGCAGCGTAGGACAGGGCCTCTATGGCTACACCTTC.

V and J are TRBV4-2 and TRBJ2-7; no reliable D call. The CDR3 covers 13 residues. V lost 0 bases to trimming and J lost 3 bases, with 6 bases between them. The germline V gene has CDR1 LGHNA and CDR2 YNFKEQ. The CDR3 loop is CASSQEPDYEQYF. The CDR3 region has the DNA TGTGCCAGCAGCCAAGAACCAGACTACGAGCAGTACTTC.

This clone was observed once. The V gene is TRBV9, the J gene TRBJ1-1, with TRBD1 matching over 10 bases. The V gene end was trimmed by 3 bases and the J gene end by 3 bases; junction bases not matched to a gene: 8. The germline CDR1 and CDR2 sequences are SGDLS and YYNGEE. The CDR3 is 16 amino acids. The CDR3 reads CASSASKTGGHTEAFF. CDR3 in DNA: TGTGCCAGCAGCGCCTCGAAGACAGGGGGCCACACTGAAGCTTTCTTT.

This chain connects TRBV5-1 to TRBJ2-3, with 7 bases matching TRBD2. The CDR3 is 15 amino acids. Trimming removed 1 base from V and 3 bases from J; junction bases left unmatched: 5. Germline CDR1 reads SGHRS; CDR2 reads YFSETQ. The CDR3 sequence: CASSLLAVQTDTQYF. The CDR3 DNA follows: TGCGCCAGCAGCTTGCTAGCGGTTCAGACAGATACGCAGTATTTT.

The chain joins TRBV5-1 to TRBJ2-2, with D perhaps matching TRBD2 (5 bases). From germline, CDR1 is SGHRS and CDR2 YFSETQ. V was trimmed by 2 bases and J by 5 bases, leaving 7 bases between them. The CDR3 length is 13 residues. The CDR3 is CASSFGETGELFF. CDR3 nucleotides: TGCGCCAGCAGCTTTGGGGAGACCGGGGAGCTGTTTTTT. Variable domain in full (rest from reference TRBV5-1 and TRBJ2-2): KAGVTQTPRYLIKTRGQQVTLSCSPISGHRSVSWYQQTPGQGLQFLFEYFSETQRNKGNFPGRFSGRQFSNSRSEMNVSTLELGDSALYLCASSFGETGELFFGEGSRLTVL.

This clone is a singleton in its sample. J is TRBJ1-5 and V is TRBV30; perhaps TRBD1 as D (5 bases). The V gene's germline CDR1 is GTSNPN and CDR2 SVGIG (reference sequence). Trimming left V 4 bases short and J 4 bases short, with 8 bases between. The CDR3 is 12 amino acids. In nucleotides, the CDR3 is TGTGCCTGGAAAGGGGAAAATCAGCCCCAGCATTTT. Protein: CAWKGENQPQHF.

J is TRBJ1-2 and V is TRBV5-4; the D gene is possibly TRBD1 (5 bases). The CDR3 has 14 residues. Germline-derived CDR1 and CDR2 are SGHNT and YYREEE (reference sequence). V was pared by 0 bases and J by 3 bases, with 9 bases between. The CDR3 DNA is TGTGCCAGCAGCTTGGTGGGGGGGGACTATGGCTACACCTTC. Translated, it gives CASSLVGGDYGYTF. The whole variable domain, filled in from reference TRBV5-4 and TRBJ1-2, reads ETGVTQSPTHLIKTRGQQVTLRCSSQSGHNTVSWYQQALGQGPQFIFQYYREEENGRGNFPPRFSGLQFPNYSSELNVNALELDDSALYLCASSLVGGDYGYTFGSGTRLTVV.

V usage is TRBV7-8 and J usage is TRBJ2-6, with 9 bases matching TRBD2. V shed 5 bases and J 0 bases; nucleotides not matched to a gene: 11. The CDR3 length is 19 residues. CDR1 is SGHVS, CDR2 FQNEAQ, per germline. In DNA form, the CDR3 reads TGTGCCAGCAGCCTGGGACTAGCCCTTACTCACTCTGGGGCCAACGTCCTGACTTTC. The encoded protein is CASSLGLALTHSGANVLTF.